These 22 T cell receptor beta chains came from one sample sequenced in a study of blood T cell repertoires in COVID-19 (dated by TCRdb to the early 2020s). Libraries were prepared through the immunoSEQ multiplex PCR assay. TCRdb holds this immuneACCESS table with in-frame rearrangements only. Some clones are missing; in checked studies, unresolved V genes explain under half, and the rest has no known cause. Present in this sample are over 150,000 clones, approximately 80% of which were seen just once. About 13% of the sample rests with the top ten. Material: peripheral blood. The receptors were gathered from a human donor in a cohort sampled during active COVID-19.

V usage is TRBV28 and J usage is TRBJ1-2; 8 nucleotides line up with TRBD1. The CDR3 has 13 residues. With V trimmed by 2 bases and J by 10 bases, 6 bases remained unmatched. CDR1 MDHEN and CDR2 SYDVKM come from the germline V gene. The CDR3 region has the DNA TGTGCCAGCAGTTTACCATCGACAGGGGCCTACACCTTC. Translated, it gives CASSLPSTGAYTF.

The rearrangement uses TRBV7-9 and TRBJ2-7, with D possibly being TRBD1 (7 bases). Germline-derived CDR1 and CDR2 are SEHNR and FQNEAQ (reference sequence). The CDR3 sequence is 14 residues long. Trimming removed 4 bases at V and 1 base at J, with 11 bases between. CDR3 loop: CASSWGDSSYEQYF. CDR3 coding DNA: TGTGCCAGCAGCTGGGGGGACAGTTCCTACGAGCAGTACTTC.

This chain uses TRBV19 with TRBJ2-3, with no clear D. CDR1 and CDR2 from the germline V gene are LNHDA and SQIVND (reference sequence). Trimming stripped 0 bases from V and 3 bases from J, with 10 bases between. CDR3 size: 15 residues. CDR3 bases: TGTGCCAGTAGTATAGACAGGAAAGTTACAGATACGCAGTATTTT. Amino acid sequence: CASSIDRKVTDTQYF.

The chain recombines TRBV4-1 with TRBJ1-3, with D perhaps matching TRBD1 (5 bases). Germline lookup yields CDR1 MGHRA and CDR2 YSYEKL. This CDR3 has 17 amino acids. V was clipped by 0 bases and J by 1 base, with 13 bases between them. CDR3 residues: CASSQDWAGQSGNTIYF. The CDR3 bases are TGCGCCAGCAGCCAAGATTGGGCAGGGCAATCTGGAAACACCATATATTTT.

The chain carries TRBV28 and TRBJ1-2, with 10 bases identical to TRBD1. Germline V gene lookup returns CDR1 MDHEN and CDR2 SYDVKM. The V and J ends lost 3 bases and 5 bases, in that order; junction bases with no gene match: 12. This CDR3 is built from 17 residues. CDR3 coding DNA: TGTGCCAGCAGTTTCCCCTCAGGGACAGGGGTTCGGTATGGCTACACCTTC. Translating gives CASSFPSGTGVRYGYTF.

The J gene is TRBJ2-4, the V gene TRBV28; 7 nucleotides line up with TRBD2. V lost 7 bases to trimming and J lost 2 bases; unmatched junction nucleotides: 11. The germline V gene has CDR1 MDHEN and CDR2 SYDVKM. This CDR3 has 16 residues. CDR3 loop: CASTSLRGETKNIQYF. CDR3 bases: TGTGCCAGCACCTCATTACGGGGGGAAACCAAAAACATTCAGTACTTC.

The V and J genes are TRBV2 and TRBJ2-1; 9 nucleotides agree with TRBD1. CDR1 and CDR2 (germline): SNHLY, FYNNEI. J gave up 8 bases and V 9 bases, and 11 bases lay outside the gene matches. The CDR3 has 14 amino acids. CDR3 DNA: TGTGCCAGAGGAGCCGGGACAGGGAGGGATGAGCAGTTCTTC. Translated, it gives CARGAGTGRDEQFF. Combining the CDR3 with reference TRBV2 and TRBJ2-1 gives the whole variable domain EPEVTQTPSHQVTQMGQEVILRCVPISNHLYFYWYRQILGQKVEFLVSFYNNEISEKSEIFDDQFSVERPDGSNFTLKIRSTKLEDSAMYFCARGAGTGRDEQFFGPGTRLTVL.

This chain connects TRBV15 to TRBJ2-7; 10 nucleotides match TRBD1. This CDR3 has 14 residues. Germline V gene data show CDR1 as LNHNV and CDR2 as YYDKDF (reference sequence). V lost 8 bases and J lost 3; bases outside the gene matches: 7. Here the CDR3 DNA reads TGTGCCACCGCAGAGACAGGGGGCTTCTACGAGCAGTACTTC. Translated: CATAETGGFYEQYF.

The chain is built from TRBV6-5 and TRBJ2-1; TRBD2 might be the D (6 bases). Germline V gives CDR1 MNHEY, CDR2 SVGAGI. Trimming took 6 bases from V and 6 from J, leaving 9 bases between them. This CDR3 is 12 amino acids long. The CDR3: CASSGSPNEQFF. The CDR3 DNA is TGTGCCAGCAGCGGGAGCCCCAATGAGCAGTTCTTC.

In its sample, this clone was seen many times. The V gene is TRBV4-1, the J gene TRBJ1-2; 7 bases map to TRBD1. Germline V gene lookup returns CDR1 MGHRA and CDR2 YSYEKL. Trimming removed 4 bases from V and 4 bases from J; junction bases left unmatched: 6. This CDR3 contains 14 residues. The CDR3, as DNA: TGCGCCAGCAGCCGTCTGGGACAGCTCTATGGCTACACCTTC. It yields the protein CASSRLGQLYGYTF.

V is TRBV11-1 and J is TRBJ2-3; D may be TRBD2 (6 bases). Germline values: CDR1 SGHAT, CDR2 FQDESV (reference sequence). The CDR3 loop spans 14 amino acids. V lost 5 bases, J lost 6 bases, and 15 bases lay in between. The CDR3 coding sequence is TGTGCCAGCAGCACTCAGACTGGGGGGGATACGCAGTATTTT. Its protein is CASSTQTGGDTQYF. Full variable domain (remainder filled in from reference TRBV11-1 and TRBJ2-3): EAEVAQSPRYKITEKSQAVAFWCDPISGHATLYWYRQILGQGPELLVQFQDESVVDDSQLPKDRFSAERLKGVDSTLKIQPAELGDSAMYLCASSTQTGGDTQYFGPGTRLTVL.

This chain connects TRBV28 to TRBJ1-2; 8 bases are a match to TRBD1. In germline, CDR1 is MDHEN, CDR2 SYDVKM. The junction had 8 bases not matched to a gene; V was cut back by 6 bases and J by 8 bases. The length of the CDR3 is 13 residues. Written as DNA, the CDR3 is TGTGCCAGCAGCTGGACAGGGTTCGTGGGCTACACCTTC. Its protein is CASSWTGFVGYTF.

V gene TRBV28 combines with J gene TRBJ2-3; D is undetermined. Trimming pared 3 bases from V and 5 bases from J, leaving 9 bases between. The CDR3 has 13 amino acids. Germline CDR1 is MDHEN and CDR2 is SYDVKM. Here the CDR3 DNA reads TGTGCCAGCAGTTTTAGTCTAGAAGATACGCAGTATTTT. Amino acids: CASSFSLEDTQYF.

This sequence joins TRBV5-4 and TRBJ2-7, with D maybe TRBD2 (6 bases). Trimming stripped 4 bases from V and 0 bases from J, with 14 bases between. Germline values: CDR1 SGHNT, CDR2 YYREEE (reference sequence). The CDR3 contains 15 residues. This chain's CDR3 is CASSLSGYSSYEQYF. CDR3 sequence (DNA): TGTGCCAGCAGCCTTAGCGGTTATAGCTCCTACGAGCAGTACTTC.

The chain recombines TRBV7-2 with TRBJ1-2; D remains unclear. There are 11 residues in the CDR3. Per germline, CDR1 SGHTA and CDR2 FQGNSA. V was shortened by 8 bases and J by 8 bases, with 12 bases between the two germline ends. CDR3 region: CASGLLGGYTF. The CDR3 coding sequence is TGTGCCAGCGGACTCCTGGGGGGCTACACCTTC.

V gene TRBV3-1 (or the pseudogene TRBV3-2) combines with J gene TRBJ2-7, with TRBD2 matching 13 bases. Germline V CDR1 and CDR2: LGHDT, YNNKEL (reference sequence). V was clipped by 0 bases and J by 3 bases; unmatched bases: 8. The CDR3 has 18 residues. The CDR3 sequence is CASSQDRGLAGAFYEQYF. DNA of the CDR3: TGTGCCAGCAGCCAAGATCGCGGACTAGCGGGAGCTTTCTACGAGCAGTACTTC.

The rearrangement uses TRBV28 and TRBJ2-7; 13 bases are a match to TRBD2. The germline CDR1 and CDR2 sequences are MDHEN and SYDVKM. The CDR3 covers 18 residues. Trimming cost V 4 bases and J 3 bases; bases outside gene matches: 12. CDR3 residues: CASSSMTRTSGSLYEQYF. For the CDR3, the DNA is TGTGCCAGCAGTTCGATGACCCGGACTAGCGGGAGTCTCTACGAGCAGTACTTC.

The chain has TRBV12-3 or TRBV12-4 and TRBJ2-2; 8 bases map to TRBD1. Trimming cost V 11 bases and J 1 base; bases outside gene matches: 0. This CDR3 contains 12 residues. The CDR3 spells CAGQGNTGELFF. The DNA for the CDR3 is TGTGCCGGACAGGGGAACACCGGGGAGCTGTTTTTT.

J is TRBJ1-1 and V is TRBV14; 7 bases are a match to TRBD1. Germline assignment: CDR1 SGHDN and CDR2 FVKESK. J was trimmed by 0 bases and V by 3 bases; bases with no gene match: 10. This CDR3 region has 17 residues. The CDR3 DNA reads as TGTGCCAGCAGCCAGCTCCGGGACAGTCTCATGAACACTGAAGCTTTCTTT. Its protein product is CASSQLRDSLMNTEAFF. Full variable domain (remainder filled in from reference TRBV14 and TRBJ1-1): EAGVTQFPSHSVIEKGQTVTLRCDPISGHDNLYWYRRVMGKEIKFLLHFVKESKQDESGMPNNRFLAERTGGTYSTLKVQPAELEDSGVYFCASSQLRDSLMNTEAFFGQGTRLTVV.

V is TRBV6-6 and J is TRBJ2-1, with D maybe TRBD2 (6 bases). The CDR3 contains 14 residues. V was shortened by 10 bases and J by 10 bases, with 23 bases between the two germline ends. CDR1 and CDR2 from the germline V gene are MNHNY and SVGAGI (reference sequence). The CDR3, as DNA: TGTGCCACCACGACGGGGACTCCCAAGACGGAGCAGTTCTTC. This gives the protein CATTTGTPKTEQFF.

This CDR3 is CASSREAGGSYEQYF. In DNA, the CDR3 is TGTGCCAGCAGTCGGGAAGCGGGAGGCTCCTACGAGCAGTACTTC. The genes are TRBV2 and TRBJ2-7; 9 bases agree with TRBD2. The CDR3 covers 15 residues. Germline V gene lookup returns CDR1 SNHLY and CDR2 FYNNEI. With 5 bases clipped from V and 0 bases from J, the junction kept 5 bases outside the gene matches. The variable domain in full, completed from reference TRBV2 and TRBJ2-7, reads EPEVTQTPSHQVTQMGQEVILRCVPISNHLYFYWYRQILGQKVEFLVSFYNNEISEKSEIFDDQFSVERPDGSNFTLKIRSTKLEDSAMYFCASSREAGGSYEQYFGPGTRLTVT.

DNA of the CDR3: TGTGCCAGCACCACCATGGAACTAGCGGTTCAAGAGACCCAGTACTTC. Protein: CASTTMELAVQETQYF. This chain joins TRBV28 and TRBJ2-5, with 8 nucleotides matching TRBD2. The ends lost 7 bases at V and 2 bases at J; junction bases unmatched: 12. Per germline, CDR1 MDHEN and CDR2 SYDVKM. This CDR3 is built from 16 residues.